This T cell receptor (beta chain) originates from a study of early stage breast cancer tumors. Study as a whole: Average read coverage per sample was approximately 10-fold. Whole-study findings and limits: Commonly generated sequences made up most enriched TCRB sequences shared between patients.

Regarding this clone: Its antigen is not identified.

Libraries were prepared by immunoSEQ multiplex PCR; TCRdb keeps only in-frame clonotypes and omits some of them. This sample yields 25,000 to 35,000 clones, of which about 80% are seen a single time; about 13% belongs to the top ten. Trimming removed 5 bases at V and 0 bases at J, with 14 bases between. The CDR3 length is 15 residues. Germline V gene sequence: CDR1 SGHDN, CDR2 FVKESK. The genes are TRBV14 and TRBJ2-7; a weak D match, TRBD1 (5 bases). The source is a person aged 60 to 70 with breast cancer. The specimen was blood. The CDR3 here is CASSELGHDSYEQYF. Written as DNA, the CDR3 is TGTGCCAGCAGCGAACTTGGACACGACTCCTACGAGCAGTACTTC.